This T cell receptor beta chain was observed in a study of blood T cell repertoires in COVID-19. Overall study context: Donors in the United States, Italy and Spain gave samples during acute or convalescent COVID-19. The analysed material was cDNA or gDNA that came from T cells, B-cell-depleted T cells, or PBMCs.

Libraries were prepared by immunoSEQ multiplex PCR; TCRdb keeps only in-frame clonotypes and omits some of them. The sample consists of 60,000 to 85,000 clones, 80% of them appearing once. This CDR3 has 14 residues. Germline V lookup: CDR1 MGHDK, CDR2 SYGVNS. Trimming shortened V by 1 base and J by 5 bases, and 11 bases separated the two germline ends. The receptor's source is a human donor in a cohort sampled during active COVID-19. Specimen: peripheral blood. V and J are TRBV25-1 and TRBJ1-1, with D uncertain. The CDR3 loop is CASSELFSRTEAFF. CDR3 sequence (DNA): TGTGCCAGCAGTGAATTGTTCTCGAGAACTGAAGCTTTCTTT.